Only one count was recorded for the clone carrying this T cell receptor (beta chain). This CDR3 spans 15 amino acids. V shed 5 bases and J 4 bases; nucleotides not matched to a gene: 7. CDR1 is DFQATT, CDR2 SNEGSKA, per germline (reference sequence). This record belongs to a study of T cells in Graves' hyperthyroidism and ophthalmopathy. The source material, RNA transcripts, was used to amplify TCR beta CDR3 regions. A first-round RT-PCR of the TCR CDR3 used the HTBI primer set. MiXCR was run by TCRdb on the multiplex PCR reads, yielding one entry per CDR3 protein. The data hold about 510,000 distinct CDR3 sequences, with 12% to 15% observed a single time. Hyperthyroidism in the patients, aged 18 to 65, was newly diagnosed and under 2 months in duration. Each diagnosis drew on symptoms, thyroxine, TRAb, thyroid ultrasound and orbital computed tomography findings.

Material for sequencing was blood. The chain combines TRBV20-1 with TRBJ2-6; 8 bases are shared with TRBD1. This clonotype was obtained from a woman aged 40 to 55 with Graves' hyperthyroidism. CDR3 coding DNA: TGCAGTGCTCAGGGGGCAGGGTGGGGGGCCAACGTCCTGACTTTC. It encodes CSAQGAGWGANVLTF.